The present TCR beta chain was sequenced within a study of blood T cells in healthy people across ages. Study-wide points: The CMV status of each donor remained undetermined, and this could have confounded shifts in expanded clonotypes. A roughly linear fall in TCR beta diversity per million T cells was seen with increasing age.

This clonotype was observed a few times. Its antigen is not known. A J-beta primer mix and a sample-barcoded 5' primer were used in a second PCR of about 7 to 12 cycles. TCRdb re-called the 5' RACE reads with MiXCR, one entry per CDR3 protein. The sample contains about 280,000 distinct CDR3 sequences, roughly 26% of which appear only once. Every donor contributed ten milliliters of peripheral blood by blood draw. CDR3 length: 14 amino acids. Germline V gives CDR1 DFQATT, CDR2 SNEGSKA (reference sequence). J is TRBJ2-5 and V is TRBV20-1; D may be TRBD1 (5 bases). The tail of the sequence fits TRBJ2-7 better, so the J call may be wrong. This clonotype was sampled from a woman aged 65 to 85 in good health. What was sequenced was blood. For the CDR3, the DNA is TGCAGTGCCGCCAACCTCAGGGTCTCCTACGAGCAGTACTTC. The encoded protein is CSAANLRVSYEQYF.